This T cell receptor (beta chain) was retrieved from a study of cytomegalovirus exposure and HLA in healthy donors. Study as a whole: Prior work identified roughly 120 million unique TCR beta sequences in 150 million to 200 million T cells.

General study results and limits: Differences between HLA loci emerged in a later analysis of TCR association rates, with DRB1 most and HLA-C fewest.

A word on this clone: Its antigen is unknown.

This CDR3 comprises 14 residues. Germline V gene data show CDR1 as MNHEY and CDR2 as SVGAGI. The V and J ends lost 6 bases and 6 bases respectively, with 17 bases between them. Primers: 60 Vbeta forward and 13 Jbeta reverse. Some clones are missing from TCRdb's copy, which holds only in-frame ones; the method was immunoSEQ multiplex PCR. The sample lists 150,000 to 160,000 clones, approximately 80% occurring once. The sample was PBMCs. The sequence derives from a man aged 25-45 years in good health and CMV-seropositive. The V call is TRBV6-5, the J call TRBJ1-2; the D gene is possibly TRBD1 (6 bases). Here the CDR3 DNA reads TGTGCCAGCAGCAGGGACACCCAGGGCAATGGCTACACCTTC. Translating gives CASSRDTQGNGYTF.